This T cell receptor (beta chain) was retrieved from a study of shared clonotypes between healthy human individuals. The repertoire was sequenced with immunoSEQ multiplex PCR; TCRdb's copy has only in-frame clones and lacks some. Of some 320,000 clones in the sample, more than 75% are singletons; the top ten hold 15% to 20%. The sequencing input was memory CD8+ T cells sorted from blood. Subset indicated: CD45RO+ cells pooled with CCR7-negative TemRA cells. The receptor was isolated from a man aged 18 to 29 in good health.

The CDR3 nucleotides are TGTGCCAGCAGCGACAGGGGGCGCGCCACTGAAGCTTTCTTT. It codes for CASSDRGRATEAFF. V gene TRBV5-4 combines with J gene TRBJ1-1, with TRBD1 identical over 10 bases. The CDR3 consists of 14 residues. Germline values: CDR1 SGHNT, CDR2 YYREEE (reference sequence). V trimming: 4 bases; J trimming: 4 bases; junction bases outside the gene matches: 4.